A single sample gave rise to the 24 T cell receptor beta chains below, sequenced in a study of shared clonotypes between healthy human individuals. The data were produced by immunoSEQ multiplex PCR, yet TCRdb's version contains in-frame clones alone and is incomplete. This table has some 2,100,000 clones, approximately 95% appearing once. Sequencing was carried out using naive CD4+ T cells sorted from blood. Subset indicated: CD45RA+ positively selected. Source of these receptors: a man younger than 30 in good health.

The chain joins TRBV19 to TRBJ1-5, with 9 positions matching TRBD1. CDR1 and CDR2 from the germline V gene are LNHDA and SQIVND (reference sequence). After removal of 7 bases from V and 3 bases from J, the junction contained 7 bases not matched to a gene. The CDR3 is 15 amino acids. The DNA for the CDR3 is TGTGCCAGTACTAAGGGACAGGGCTACAATCAGCCCCAGCATTTT. Amino acids: CASTKGQGYNQPQHF.

The chain joins TRBV6-5 to TRBJ2-1; 9 bases are shared with TRBD2. The CDR3 is 16 residues long. V lost 0 bases, J lost 13 bases, and 13 bases stayed unmatched. CDR1 MNHEY and CDR2 SVGAGI come from the germline V gene. The CDR3 sequence is CASSYSKASGTYPQFF. As DNA, the CDR3 is TGTGCCAGCAGTTACTCGAAGGCTAGCGGGACTTATCCACAGTTCTTC.

The chain employs TRBV10-1 and TRBJ2-3, with a weak D call TRBD2 (5 bases). The CDR3 runs 15 residues. Germline V gene sequence: CDR1 WNHNN, CDR2 SYGVQD (reference sequence). Trimming left V 8 bases short and J 0 bases short, with 15 bases between. CDR3 nucleotide sequence: TGCGCCAGCGTTGGGCGGGTGACGAGCACAGATACGCAGTATTTT. Amino acids: CASVGRVTSTDTQYF.

The V call is TRBV6-6, the J call TRBJ1-5; 9 bases are shared with TRBD1. J lost 3 bases, V lost 6 bases, and 6 bases had no gene match. The CDR3 contains 15 residues. Germline assignment: CDR1 MNHNY and CDR2 SVGAGI (reference sequence). CDR3 in DNA: TGTGCCAGCAGCGGGGGACAGGGCGACAATCAGCCCCAGCATTTT. Translating gives CASSGGQGDNQPQHF.

The chain carries TRBV5-4 and TRBJ2-3; 12 bases agree with TRBD2. V was pared by 4 bases and J by 3 bases, with 9 bases of the junction left unmatched. The CDR3 sequence is 17 residues long. CDR1 and CDR2 from the germline V gene are SGHNT and YYREEE (reference sequence). CDR3 loop: CASSKTSGRPTTDTQYF. As DNA, the CDR3 is TGTGCCAGCAGCAAGACTAGCGGGAGACCCACGACAGATACGCAGTATTTT.

This sequence joins TRBV11-2 and TRBJ2-7; D gene uncertain. The V end lost 6 bases, the J end lost 2 bases, and 8 bases lay between the germline ends. This CDR3 spans 12 amino acids. Germline V gene data show CDR1 as SGHAT and CDR2 as FQNNGV. The CDR3 DNA reads as TGTGCCAGCAGTTATGACACCTACGAGCAGTACTTC. It specifies CASSYDTYEQYF.

The chain has TRBV28 and TRBJ2-7; D may be TRBD2 (6 bases). Per germline, CDR1 MDHEN and CDR2 SYDVKM. The CDR3 sequence is 15 residues long. V was clipped by 10 bases and J by 2 bases, with 21 bases between them. CDR3 region: CATTGGALVTYEQYF. DNA for the CDR3: TGTGCCACCACCGGCGGGGCCCTGGTAACCTACGAGCAGTACTTC.

The chain couples TRBV5-4 to TRBJ2-7, with a tentative D call TRBD1 (5 bases). The CDR3 has 14 amino acids. The V gene's germline CDR1 is SGHNT and CDR2 YYREEE (reference sequence). Trimming took off 0 bases at V and 1 base at J, with 8 bases between the two ends. This chain's CDR3 is CASSLVQESYEQYF. The CDR3 bases are TGTGCCAGCAGCTTGGTACAGGAGTCCTACGAGCAGTACTTC.

The chain joins TRBV4-3 to TRBJ1-6; a weak D match, TRBD1 (6 bases). V was trimmed by 0 bases and J by 7 bases, leaving 13 bases between them. CDR1 and CDR2 (germline): LGHNA, YSLEER. The CDR3 contains 16 residues. CDR3 residues: CASSQDRTVENSPLHF. The CDR3 DNA reads TGCGCCAGCAGCCAAGATCGGACAGTTGAGAATTCACCCCTCCACTTT.

The V and J genes are TRBV16 and TRBJ1-6; D gene unclear. The CDR3 spans 14 residues. Germline CDR1 is KGHSY and CDR2 is FQNENV. The germline V and J ends were trimmed by 0 bases and 13 bases, with 13 bases remaining between them. The CDR3 nucleotides are TGTGCCAGCAGCCAATCTTCTGGGCCTGGGCCCCTCCACTTT. It is translated as CASSQSSGPGPLHF. The full variable domain, completed using reference TRBV16 and TRBJ1-6, is GEEVAQTPKHLVRGEGQKAKLYCAPIKGHSYVFWYQQVLKNEFKFLISFQNENVFDETGMPKERFSAKCLPNSPCSLEIQATKLEDSAVYFCASSQSSGPGPLHFGNGTRLTVT.

As regards this clone: This CDR3 is also generated by other DNA sequences in the sample. The CDR3 sequence is CASSVRPTGELFF. For the CDR3, the DNA is TGTGCCAGCAGTGTACGACCCACCGGGGAGCTGTTTTTT. The chain recombines TRBV2 with TRBJ2-2; D gene unclear. The CDR3 consists of 13 residues. V gave up 4 bases and J gave up 4 bases, with 7 bases separating them. Germline-derived CDR1 and CDR2 are SNHLY and FYNNEI.

This chain uses TRBV2 with TRBJ2-7, with TRBD1 matching 8 bases. Germline V lookup: CDR1 SNHLY, CDR2 FYNNEI. The CDR3 length is 12 residues. V lost 7 bases, J lost 5 bases, and 4 bases stayed unmatched. The CDR3 loop reads CASTRTGHEQYF. The CDR3 DNA sequence: TGTGCCAGCACCAGGACAGGGCACGAGCAGTACTTC.

The chain is built from TRBV18 and TRBJ2-5; 7 bases are a match to TRBD1. Germline V gene data show CDR1 as KGHSH and CDR2 as LQKENI. This CDR3 comprises 16 residues. V gave up 3 bases and J gave up 2 bases; unmatched junction bases: 9. The CDR3 loop reads CASSPQQGMGQETQYF. The CDR3, as DNA: TGTGCCAGCTCACCCCAACAGGGGATGGGGCAAGAGACCCAGTACTTC.

This chain uses TRBV9 with TRBJ2-7; D is possibly TRBD2 (7 bases). Germline assignment: CDR1 SGDLS and CDR2 YYNGEE. V lost 3 bases to trimming and J lost 3 bases, with 16 bases between them. CDR3 size: 15 residues. CDR3: CASSAGHWTSYEQYF. The CDR3 DNA is TGTGCCAGCAGCGCGGGACACTGGACTAGCTACGAGCAGTACTTC.

This sequence joins TRBV6-6 and TRBJ1-1; no reliable D call. Trimming cost V 4 bases and J 3 bases, with 12 bases left between them. Germline V gene data show CDR1 as MNHNY and CDR2 as SVGAGI (reference sequence). The CDR3 runs to 14 residues. CDR3 amino acids: CASSLSVGDTEAFF. The CDR3 bases are TGTGCCAGCAGTTTAAGTGTGGGAGACACTGAAGCTTTCTTT.

The gene calls are TRBV2 and TRBJ2-3, with 7 bases aligning to TRBD2. CDR1 and CDR2 from the germline V gene are SNHLY and FYNNEI. CDR3 length: 15 amino acids. Trimming removed 4 bases from V and 1 base from J; junction bases left unmatched: 5. The CDR3 sequence: CASSALATGTDTQYF. The CDR3 DNA is TGTGCCAGCAGTGCACTAGCGACCGGCACAGATACGCAGTATTTT.

The chain couples TRBV6-5 to TRBJ1-2; D is unclear. The germline V and J ends were trimmed by 0 bases and 7 bases, with 15 bases remaining between them. The CDR3 length is 15 residues. The germline V gene has CDR1 MNHEY and CDR2 SVGAGI. The CDR3 here is CASSYSARGKGGYTF. DNA for the CDR3: TGTGCCAGCAGTTACTCGGCTCGGGGAAAGGGTGGCTACACCTTC.

The chain employs TRBV2 and TRBJ2-1; 7 bases match TRBD2. The length of the CDR3 is 15 residues. Germline V gene data show CDR1 as SNHLY and CDR2 as FYNNEI. With V trimmed by 3 bases and J by 3 bases, 5 bases remained unmatched. Here the CDR3 DNA reads TGTGCCAGCAGTGACGAACTAGCGATCTACAATGAGCAGTTCTTC. Residues: CASSDELAIYNEQFF.

The chain carries TRBV19 and TRBJ1-2, with D unclear. The CDR3 spans 11 residues. Germline V gives CDR1 LNHDA, CDR2 SQIVND (reference sequence). V was clipped by 5 bases and J by 7 bases, with 8 bases between them. The CDR3 nucleotides are TGTGCCAGTAGTCCCCCTGGTGGCTACACCTTC. It specifies CASSPPGGYTF.

The J gene is TRBJ1-2, the V gene TRBV9, with D unclear. Germline CDR1 is SGDLS and CDR2 is YYNGEE. V lost 3 bases and J 8 bases, leaving 8 bases between the germline ends. CDR3 length equals 11 residues. For the CDR3, the DNA is TGTGCCAGCAGCGACAGTTACGGCTACACCTTC. It specifies CASSDSYGYTF.

The rearrangement joins TRBV11-3 to TRBJ2-2; D not resolved. Germline CDR1 and CDR2: SGHNT and YENEEA. V was trimmed by 4 bases and J by 6 bases, leaving 12 bases between them. The CDR3 is made up of 14 amino acids. CDR3 coding DNA: TGTGCCAGCAGCTCCGGACCCGTGGCCGGGGAGCTGTTTTTT. Its translation: CASSSGPVAGELFF.

V and J are TRBV11-2 and TRBJ1-1, with D tentatively TRBD1 (5 bases). V was clipped by 1 base and J by 5 bases, with 11 bases between them. CDR1 and CDR2 (germline): SGHAT, FQNNGV. This CDR3 is 14 amino acids long. Here the CDR3 DNA reads TGTGCCAGCAGCTTAGCAGGGTTCCAAACTGAAGCTTTCTTT. Protein: CASSLAGFQTEAFF.

On this clone: Other DNA sequences of this sample code for an identical CDR3. The genes are TRBV5-1 and TRBJ1-1; perhaps TRBD1 as D (6 bases). Trimming removed 3 bases at V and 0 bases at J, with 9 bases between. The CDR3 totals 14 residues. Per the germline V gene, CDR1 is SGHRS and CDR2 is YFSETQ. The chain's CDR3 is CASSSQGMNTEAFF. CDR3 sequence (DNA): TGCGCCAGCAGCTCCCAGGGGATGAACACTGAAGCTTTCTTT.

The gene calls are TRBV5-8 and TRBJ2-2; the D is unclear. This CDR3 spans 17 amino acids. Trimming left V 2 bases short and J 0 bases short, with 14 bases between. The germline V gene encodes CDR1 SGHTS and CDR2 YDEGEE. The CDR3 reads CASSLLDLFANTGELFF. CDR3 nucleotide sequence: TGTGCCAGCAGCTTACTGGATTTGTTCGCGAACACCGGGGAGCTGTTTTTT.